These 20 T cell receptor beta chains came from one sample sequenced in a study of beta chain features in type 1 diabetes. General study points: Type 1 diabetes patients had moderately but significantly shorter TCRB CDR3s in all four CD4+ subsets.

Which antigens these TCRs recognize remains unknown. The authors reverse transcribed all of the isolated RNA, so sequencing captured expressed TCRB transcripts. Sequenced by immunoSEQ multiplex PCR; TCRdb stores in-frame clones only, minus some. The sample includes about 99,000 clones, 25% to 35% of them seen just once. Specimen: central memory CD4+ T cells from blood. The receptors come from a woman aged 18-29 years with type 1 diabetes.

This clone showed up just a few times. The V and J genes are TRBV6-6 and TRBJ2-2; a possible D gene is TRBD1 (6 bases). CDR3 length: 14 amino acids. The V end lost 2 bases, the J end lost 5 bases, and 9 bases lay between the germline ends. Germline V gene data show CDR1 as MNHNY and CDR2 as SVGAGI (reference sequence). The CDR3 DNA is TGTGCCAGCAGTTACGGGGGCAATACCGGGGAGCTGTTTTTT. This gives the protein CASSYGGNTGELFF.

The chain joins TRBV11-2 to TRBJ2-7; a possible D gene is TRBD2 (6 bases). The V gene's germline CDR1 is SGHAT and CDR2 FQNNGV. Deletions cut 3 bases from V and 1 base from J, with 13 bases between. There are 15 residues in the CDR3. For the CDR3, the DNA is TGTGCCAGCAGCTTCACAACCGGGACTTCCTACGAGCAGTACGTC. Translated, it gives CASSFTTGTSYEQYV.

The chain joins TRBV5-1 to TRBJ2-7; 10 nucleotides match TRBD1. Germline V CDR1 and CDR2: SGHRS, YFSETQ. This CDR3 is 15 amino acids long. Unmatched junction bases numbered 4, after V lost 1 base and J lost 3 bases. The DNA for the CDR3 is TGCGCCAGCAGCTTGTTTGGGACAGGGGTCTACGAGCAGTACTTC. Protein sequence: CASSLFGTGVYEQYF.

V is TRBV20-1 and J is TRBJ2-1; 8 positions match TRBD1. The CDR3 consists of 11 residues. Germline values: CDR1 DFQATT, CDR2 SNEGSKA (reference sequence). The DNA of the CDR3 is TGCAGCGCGGGACAGGACAATGAGCAGTTCTTC. This gives the protein CSAGQDNEQFF.

The chain carries TRBV14 and TRBJ1-2, with D hard to call. The CDR3 sequence is 13 residues long. Per the germline V gene, CDR1 is SGHDN and CDR2 is FVKESK. V was trimmed by 3 bases and J by 8 bases, leaving 13 bases between them. The CDR3 here is CASSHLRAGGYTF. CDR3 DNA sequence: TGTGCCAGCAGCCACCTACGTGCCGGGGGCTACACCTTC. Filled out from reference TRBV14 and TRBJ1-2, the complete variable domain reads EAGVTQFPSHSVIEKGQTVTLRCDPISGHDNLYWYRRVMGKEIKFLLHFVKESKQDESGMPNNRFLAERTGGTYSTLKVQPAELEDSGVYFCASSHLRAGGYTFGSGTRLTVV.

This clone showed up just a few times. J is TRBJ2-2 and V is TRBV27, with a tentative D call TRBD2 (6 bases). Germline V gives CDR1 MNHEY, CDR2 SMNVEV (reference sequence). V lost 6 bases to trimming and J lost 8 bases, with 13 bases between them. This CDR3 has 13 residues. The CDR3 region is CASSPLSGGELFF. The CDR3 nucleotides are TGTGCCAGCAGCCCCCTAAGCGGGGGGGAGCTGTTTTTT.

Only a few counts were recorded for this clone. The J gene is TRBJ1-2, the V gene TRBV19, with 10 positions matching TRBD1. CDR1 is LNHDA, CDR2 SQIVND, per germline (reference sequence). J was trimmed by 7 bases and V by 6 bases; bases with no gene match: 11. This CDR3 comprises 15 residues. The CDR3 bases are TGTGCCAGTAGCGCCCAAGGGGGACAGGGGTCTGGCTACACCTTC. Translating it yields CASSAQGGQGSGYTF.

V usage is TRBV30 and J usage is TRBJ1-1; D is uncertain. The V end lost 2 bases, the J end lost 0 bases, and 7 bases lay between the germline ends. The CDR3 length is 13 residues. CDR1 is GTSNPN and CDR2 is SVGIG in the germline V gene (reference sequence). CDR3 bases: TGTGCCTGGAGTCCCCACTTGAACACTGAAGCTTTCTTT. Its translation is CAWSPHLNTEAFF.

This clone was picked up a small number of times. The rearrangement uses TRBV19 and TRBJ1-5; D unclear. Germline V gene data show CDR1 as LNHDA and CDR2 as SQIVND (reference sequence). Trimming pared 4 bases from V and 1 base from J, leaving 5 bases between. This CDR3 region has 13 residues. In DNA, the CDR3 is TGTGCCAGTAGTAGGGCAAGCAATCAGCCCCAGCATTTT. This codes for CASSRASNQPQHF.

CDR3 residues: CASSESIPGRAFF. The CDR3 bases are TGCGCCAGCAGTGAGTCGATTCCAGGGCGCGCTTTCTTT. The chain is built from TRBV10-1 and TRBJ1-1; TRBD1 is a possible D gene (5 bases). Trimming removed 0 bases from V and 11 bases from J, with 13 bases in between. Germline CDR1 reads WNHNN; CDR2 reads SYGVQD (reference sequence). This CDR3 is 13 amino acids long.

The rearrangement joins TRBV5-1 to TRBJ2-1, with 7 bases that match TRBD2. With V trimmed by 0 bases and J by 3 bases, 6 bases remained unmatched. CDR1 and CDR2 from the germline V gene are SGHRS and YFSETQ. This CDR3 contains 16 residues. The CDR3 spells CASSLEREVLYNEQFF. The DNA of the CDR3 is TGCGCCAGCAGCTTGGAACGGGAGGTCCTCTACAATGAGCAGTTCTTC.

The chain couples TRBV30 to TRBJ2-3; TRBD1 matches 8 bases. Germline assignment: CDR1 GTSNPN and CDR2 SVGIG (reference sequence). The junction had 0 bases not matched to a gene; V was cut back by 3 bases and J by 1 base. There are 13 residues in the CDR3. The CDR3 here is CAWRDRGTDTQYF. The DNA for the CDR3 is TGTGCCTGGAGGGACAGGGGCACAGATACGCAGTATTTT. Full variable domain (remainder filled in from reference TRBV30 and TRBJ2-3): SQTIHQWPATLVQPVGSPLSLECTVEGTSNPNLYWYRQAAGRGLQLLFYSVGIGQISSEVPQNLSASRPQDRQFILSSKKLLLSDSGFYLCAWRDRGTDTQYFGPGTRLTVL.

V and J are TRBV7-6 and TRBJ1-4; D perhaps matches TRBD1 (6 bases). CDR3 size: 15 residues. CDR1 is SGHVS and CDR2 is FNYEAQ in the germline V gene. V lost 5 bases and J lost 8, with 18 bases in between. The CDR3, as DNA: TGTGCCAGCAGCCCCGACAGGATAAGTAGGGAAAAACTGTTTTTT. It yields the protein CASSPDRISREKLFF.

In its sample, this clone was seen a few times. This chain connects TRBV5-1 to TRBJ2-2, with a weak D call TRBD1 (6 bases). The germline CDR1 and CDR2 sequences are SGHRS and YFSETQ. This CDR3 is 14 amino acids long. Trimming pared 6 bases from V and 2 bases from J, leaving 11 bases between. The CDR3 is CASNGGLNTGELFF. CDR3 DNA: TGCGCCAGCAATGGGGGCCTTAACACCGGGGAGCTGTTTTTT.

The CDR3 bases are TGTGCCAGCAGCCCCGAGGTGGCAACGCAGTATTTT. Protein product: CASSPEVATQYF. J is TRBJ2-3 and V is TRBV7-2; no firm D call. Germline lookup yields CDR1 SGHTA and CDR2 FQGNSA. The V end lost 5 bases, the J end lost 9 bases, and 12 bases lay between the germline ends. The CDR3 is 12 residues long.

The chain joins TRBV7-3 to TRBJ2-5; D possibly corresponds to TRBD1 (7 bases). CDR1 is SGHTA and CDR2 is FQGTGA in the germline V gene. V lost 5 bases and J 3 bases, leaving 13 bases between the germline ends. The CDR3 runs to 14 residues. The CDR3 DNA sequence: TGTGCCAGCAGCCGCGGAGGGGGCGAAGAGACCCAGTACTTC. This translates into CASSRGGGEETQYF.

The J gene is TRBJ2-5, the V gene TRBV14; 11 bases match TRBD2. The CDR3 runs 15 residues. Losses at the gene ends were 5 bases for V and 2 bases for J; bases not matched to a gene: 4. Germline V gene lookup returns CDR1 SGHDN and CDR2 FVKESK. This chain's CDR3 is CASSKRLAGQETQYF. CDR3 sequence (DNA): TGTGCCAGCAGCAAACGACTAGCGGGACAAGAGACCCAGTACTTC.

The rearrangement uses TRBV29-1 and TRBJ2-5, with 9 bases matching TRBD2. J was trimmed by 5 bases and V by 8 bases; bases with no gene match: 6. Germline-derived CDR1 and CDR2 are SQVTM and ANQGSEA. CDR3 length: 12 residues. The CDR3 is CSSWAGGETQYF. The CDR3 DNA reads TGCAGCTCCTGGGCGGGGGGGGAGACCCAGTACTTC.

The rearrangement joins TRBV2 to TRBJ2-2, with D perhaps TRBD2 (5 bases). The CDR3 extends over 15 amino acids. Trimming left V 3 bases short and J 1 base short, with 9 bases between. Germline CDR1 and CDR2: SNHLY and FYNNEI. For the CDR3, the DNA is TGTGCCAGCAGTGACCTAGCTGGGAACACCGGGGAGCTGTTTTTT. It translates to CASSDLAGNTGELFF. The entire variable domain, with the rest obtained from reference TRBV2 and TRBJ2-2, is as follows: EPEVTQTPSHQVTQMGQEVILRCVPISNHLYFYWYRQILGQKVEFLVSFYNNEISEKSEIFDDQFSVERPDGSNFTLKIRSTKLEDSAMYFCASSDLAGNTGELFFGEGSRLTVL.

The V and J genes are TRBV6-6 and TRBJ1-5, with 7 bases lining up with TRBD1. V gave up 6 bases and J gave up 5 bases; unmatched junction bases: 4. This CDR3 has 13 amino acids. The germline CDR1 and CDR2 sequences are MNHNY and SVGAGI (reference sequence). For the CDR3, the DNA is TGTGCCAGCAGATCCGACAGGGATCAGCCCCAGCATTTT. It encodes CASRSDRDQPQHF.